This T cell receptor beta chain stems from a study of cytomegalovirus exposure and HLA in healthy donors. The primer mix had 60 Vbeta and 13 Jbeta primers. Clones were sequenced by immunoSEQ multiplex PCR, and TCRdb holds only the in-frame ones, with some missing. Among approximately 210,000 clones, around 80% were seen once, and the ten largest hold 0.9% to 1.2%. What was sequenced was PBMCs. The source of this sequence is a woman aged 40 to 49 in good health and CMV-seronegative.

DNA of the CDR3: TGTGCCAGCAGCTTGAGAGGGGCGCGGGAGCAGTACGTC. Translation gives CASSLRGAREQYV. The chain employs TRBV5-6 and TRBJ2-7; the D call may be TRBD1 or TRBD2 (5 bases each). Germline V lookup: CDR1 SGHDT, CDR2 YYEEEE. The CDR3 length is 13 residues. V was trimmed by 1 base and J by 7 bases, leaving 12 bases between them.